Sequencing of this TCR beta chain was carried out in a study of cytomegalovirus exposure and HLA in healthy donors. For the study at large: Of roughly 360 genotyped donors, roughly 81% grouped in the Caucasian-associated ancestry cluster.

The CDR3 is made up of 13 amino acids. From germline, CDR1 is GTSNPN and CDR2 SVGIG (reference sequence). Trimming left V 0 bases short and J 2 bases short, with 8 bases between. The PCR was carried out with 60 Vbeta primers and 13 Jbeta primers. Clones were sequenced by immunoSEQ multiplex PCR, and TCRdb holds only the in-frame ones, with some missing. The sample records 150,000 to 200,000 clones, around 80% being singletons. General study results and limits: Later on, an analysis found that several of the most significant clusters appeared to be linked to common viral pathogens, which included parvovirus B19.

Concerning this clone itself: Its antigen remains unknown.

The TCR comes from a man aged 18 to 35 in good health and CMV-seronegative. V gene TRBV30 combines with J gene TRBJ2-7; maybe TRBD2 (5 bases). The sequencing input was PBMCs. In DNA form, the CDR3 reads TGTGCCTGGAGTGTAATGCGGGCCTACGAGCAGTACTTC. Translated, it gives CAWSVMRAYEQYF.